This T cell receptor (beta chain) is drawn from a study of cytomegalovirus exposure and HLA in healthy donors. The PCR was carried out with 60 Vbeta primers and 13 Jbeta primers. Method: immunoSEQ multiplex PCR; TCRdb's copy keeps in-frame clones and lacks some. Of about 230,000 clones in the sample, approximately 81% were seen once. Broader study findings: Reportedly, diagnosis of cytomegalovirus status by the classifier showed high specificity and sensitivity. Later analysis identified a missense DCLRE1C variant that was linked to TCR beta V- and J-gene trimming.

Remarks on this clone: Its antigen is still unknown.

The CDR3 covers 15 residues. After removal of 0 bases from V and 2 bases from J, the junction contained 3 bases not matched to a gene. Per the germline V gene, CDR1 is SGHRS and CDR2 is YFSETQ. The sequence was obtained from a girl aged 2 to 10 in good health and CMV-seronegative. Sequencing was done on a sample of PBMCs. The V and J genes are TRBV5-1 and TRBJ2-3; 7 positions match TRBD1. The CDR3 DNA reads TGCGCCAGCAGCTTGGAGGGACAGACCACAGATACGCAGTATTTT. This sequence encodes CASSLEGQTTDTQYF. Full variable domain (outside the CDR3, taken from reference TRBV5-1 and TRBJ2-3): KAGVTQTPRYLIKTRGQQVTLSCSPISGHRSVSWYQQTPGQGLQFLFEYFSETQRNKGNFPGRFSGRQFSNSRSEMNVSTLELGDSALYLCASSLEGQTTDTQYFGPGTRLTVL.